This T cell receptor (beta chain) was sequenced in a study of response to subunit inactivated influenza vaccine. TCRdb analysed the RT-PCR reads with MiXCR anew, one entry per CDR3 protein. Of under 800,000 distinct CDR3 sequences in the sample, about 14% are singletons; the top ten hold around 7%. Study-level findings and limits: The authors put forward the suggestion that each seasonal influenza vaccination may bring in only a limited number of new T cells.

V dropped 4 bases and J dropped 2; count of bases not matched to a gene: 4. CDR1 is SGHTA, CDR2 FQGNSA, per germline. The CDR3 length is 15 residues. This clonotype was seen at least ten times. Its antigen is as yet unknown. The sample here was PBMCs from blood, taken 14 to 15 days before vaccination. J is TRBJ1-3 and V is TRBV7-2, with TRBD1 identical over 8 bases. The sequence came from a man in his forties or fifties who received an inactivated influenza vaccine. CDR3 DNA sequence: TGTGCCAGCAGCTCGCAGGGGGCGGCTGGAAACACCATATATTTT. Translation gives CASSSQGAAGNTIYF.